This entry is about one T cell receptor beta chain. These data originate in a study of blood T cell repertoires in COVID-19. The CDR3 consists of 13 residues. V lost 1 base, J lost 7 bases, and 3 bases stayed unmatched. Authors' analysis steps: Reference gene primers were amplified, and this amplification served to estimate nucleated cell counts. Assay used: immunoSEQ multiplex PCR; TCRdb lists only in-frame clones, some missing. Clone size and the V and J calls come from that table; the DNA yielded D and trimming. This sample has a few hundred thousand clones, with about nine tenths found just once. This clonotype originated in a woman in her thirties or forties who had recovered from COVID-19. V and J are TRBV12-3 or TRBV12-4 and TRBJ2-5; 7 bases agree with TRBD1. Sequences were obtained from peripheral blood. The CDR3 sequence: CASSLGAGGTQYF. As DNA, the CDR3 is TGTGCCAGCAGTTTAGGTGCAGGGGGGACCCAGTACTTC.